The T cell receptor beta chain described here comes from a study of PD-1 blockade in classical Hodgkin lymphoma. Study-wide context: The nivolumab dose that patients received was 3 mg/kg, given intravenously every 2 weeks.

Only in-frame clones appear in the TCRdb table, and some are missing; sequencing was by immunoSEQ multiplex PCR. The sample lists roughly 56,000 clones, about 88% occurring once. Each patient's relapse followed autologous stem cell transplantation, and brentuximab vedotin exposure varied. Concerning this clone itself: Its specificity is not known.

Findings and limits, study-wide: Causes of the repertoire differences remain undefined, possibly disease activity or prior therapy. Healthy donors were reported to have higher baseline TCR diversity than newly diagnosed patients. Newly diagnosed patients and complete responders had comparable diversity at baseline.

There are 13 residues in the CDR3. V lost 4 bases and J 0 bases, leaving 7 bases between the germline ends. Germline-derived CDR1 and CDR2 are MGHDK and SYGVNS. This receptor was obtained from a human donor with classical Hodgkin lymphoma. This chain links TRBV25-1 with TRBJ2-7; D gene uncertain. The sample consisted of peripheral blood mononuclear cells (PBMCs), taken before the second cycle of nivolumab. The CDR3 loop reads CASSVGRSYEQYF. The CDR3 coding sequence is TGTGCCAGCAGTGTCGGCCGCTCCTACGAGCAGTACTTC.